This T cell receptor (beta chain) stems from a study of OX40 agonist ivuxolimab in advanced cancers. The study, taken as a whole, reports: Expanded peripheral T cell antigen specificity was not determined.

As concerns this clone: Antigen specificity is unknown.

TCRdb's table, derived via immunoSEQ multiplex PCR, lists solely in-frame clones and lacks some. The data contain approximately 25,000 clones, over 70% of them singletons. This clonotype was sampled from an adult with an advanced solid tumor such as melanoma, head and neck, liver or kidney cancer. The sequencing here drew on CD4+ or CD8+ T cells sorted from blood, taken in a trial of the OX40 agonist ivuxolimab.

The DNA for the CDR3 is TGTGCCAGTAGTATCGATGGGGGAAGGTCACCCCTCCACTTT. This codes for CASSIDGGRSPLHF. The chain couples TRBV19 to TRBJ1-6; TRBD1 might be the D (5 bases). The V gene's germline CDR1 is LNHDA and CDR2 SQIVND (reference sequence). The CDR3 length is 14 residues. Trimming cost V 3 bases and J 10 bases, with 13 bases left between them.